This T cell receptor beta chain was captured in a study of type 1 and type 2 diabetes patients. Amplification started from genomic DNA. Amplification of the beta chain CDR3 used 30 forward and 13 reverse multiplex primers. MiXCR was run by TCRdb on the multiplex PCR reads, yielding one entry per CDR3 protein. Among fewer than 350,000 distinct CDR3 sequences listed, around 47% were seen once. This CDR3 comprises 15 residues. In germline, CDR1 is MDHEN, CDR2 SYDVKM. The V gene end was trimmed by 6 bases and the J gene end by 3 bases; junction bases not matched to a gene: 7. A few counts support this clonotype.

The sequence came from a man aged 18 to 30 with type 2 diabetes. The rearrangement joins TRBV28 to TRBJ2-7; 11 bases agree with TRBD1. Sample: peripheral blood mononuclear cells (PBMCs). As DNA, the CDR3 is TGTGCCAGCAGCCCTTCGGGACAGGGGGACTACGAGCAGTACTTC. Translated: CASSPSGQGDYEQYF.